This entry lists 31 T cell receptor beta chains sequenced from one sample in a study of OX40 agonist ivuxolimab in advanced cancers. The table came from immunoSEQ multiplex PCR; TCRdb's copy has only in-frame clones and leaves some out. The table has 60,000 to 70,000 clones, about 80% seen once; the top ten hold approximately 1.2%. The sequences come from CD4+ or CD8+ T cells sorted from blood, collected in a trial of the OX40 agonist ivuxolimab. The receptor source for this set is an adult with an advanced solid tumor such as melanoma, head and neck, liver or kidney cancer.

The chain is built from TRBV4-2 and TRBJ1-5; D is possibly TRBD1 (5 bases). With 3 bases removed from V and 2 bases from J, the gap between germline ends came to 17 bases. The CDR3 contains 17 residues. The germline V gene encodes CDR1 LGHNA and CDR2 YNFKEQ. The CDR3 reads CASSHGSVGEGNQPQHF. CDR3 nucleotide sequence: TGTGCCAGCAGCCATGGGTCCGTGGGGGAGGGCAATCAGCCCCAGCATTTT.

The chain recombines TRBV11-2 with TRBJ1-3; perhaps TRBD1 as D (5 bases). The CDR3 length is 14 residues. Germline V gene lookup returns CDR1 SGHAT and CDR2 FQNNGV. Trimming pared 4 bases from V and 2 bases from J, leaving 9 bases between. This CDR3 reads CASSSQGAGNTIYF. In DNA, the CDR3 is TGTGCCAGCAGCTCGCAAGGGGCTGGAAACACCATATATTTT. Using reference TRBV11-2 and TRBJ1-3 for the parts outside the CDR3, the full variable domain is EAGVAQSPRYKIIEKRQSVAFWCNPISGHATLYWYQQILGQGPKLLIQFQNNGVVDDSQLPKDRFSAERLKGVDSTLKIQPAKLEDSAVYLCASSSQGAGNTIYFGEGSWLTVV.

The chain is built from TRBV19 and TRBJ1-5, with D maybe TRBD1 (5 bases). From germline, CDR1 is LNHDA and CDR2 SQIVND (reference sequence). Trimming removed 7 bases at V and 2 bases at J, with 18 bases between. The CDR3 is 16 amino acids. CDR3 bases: TGTGCCAGTACGCCTCTGGCTGGAGGGGGCAATCAGCCCCAGCATTTT. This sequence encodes CASTPLAGGGNQPQHF.

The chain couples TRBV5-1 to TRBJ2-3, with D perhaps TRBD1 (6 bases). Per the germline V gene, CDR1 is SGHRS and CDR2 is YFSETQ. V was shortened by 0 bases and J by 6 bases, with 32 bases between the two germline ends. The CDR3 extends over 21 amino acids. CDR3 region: CASSLVQGAGIRRGKFDTQYF. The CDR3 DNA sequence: TGCGCCAGCAGCTTGGTACAGGGCGCTGGGATACGCAGGGGAAAATTTGATACGCAGTATTTT.

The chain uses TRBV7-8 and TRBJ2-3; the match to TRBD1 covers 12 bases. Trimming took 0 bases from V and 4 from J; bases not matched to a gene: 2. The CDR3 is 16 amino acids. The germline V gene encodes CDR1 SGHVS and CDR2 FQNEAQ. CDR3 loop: CASSLAGTGGPDTQYF. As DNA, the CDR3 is TGTGCCAGCAGCTTAGCAGGGACAGGGGGCCCAGATACGCAGTATTTT. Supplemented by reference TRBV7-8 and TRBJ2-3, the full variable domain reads GAGVSQSPRYKVAKRGQDVALRCDPISGHVSLFWYQQALGQGPEFLTYFQNEAQLDKSGLPSDRFFAERPEGSVSTLKIQRTQQEDSAVYLCASSLAGTGGPDTQYFGPGTRLTVL.

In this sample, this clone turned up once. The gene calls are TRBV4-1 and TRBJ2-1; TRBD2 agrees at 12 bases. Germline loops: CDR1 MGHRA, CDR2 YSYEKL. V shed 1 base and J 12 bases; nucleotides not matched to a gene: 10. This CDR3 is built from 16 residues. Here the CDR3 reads CASSQGSSGGAEGQFF. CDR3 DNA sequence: TGCGCCAGCAGCCAAGGCTCTAGCGGGGGGGCGGAGGGGCAGTTCTTC.

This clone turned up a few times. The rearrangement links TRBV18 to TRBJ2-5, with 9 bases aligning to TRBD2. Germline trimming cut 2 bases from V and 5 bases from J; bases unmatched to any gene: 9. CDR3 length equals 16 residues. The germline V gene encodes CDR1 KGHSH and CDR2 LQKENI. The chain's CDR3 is CASSPFSGGPSETQYF. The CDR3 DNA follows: TGTGCCAGCTCACCATTCAGCGGGGGGCCTTCGGAGACCCAGTACTTC.

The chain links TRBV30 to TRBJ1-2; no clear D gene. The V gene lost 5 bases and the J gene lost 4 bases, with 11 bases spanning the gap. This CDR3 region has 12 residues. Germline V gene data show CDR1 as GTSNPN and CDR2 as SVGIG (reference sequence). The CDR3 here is CAWGVGSYGYTF. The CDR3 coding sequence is TGTGCCTGGGGGGTGGGGAGCTATGGCTACACCTTC. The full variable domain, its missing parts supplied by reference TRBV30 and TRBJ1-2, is SQTIHQWPATLVQPVGSPLSLECTVEGTSNPNLYWYRQAAGRGLQLLFYSVGIGQISSEVPQNLSASRPQDRQFILSSKKLLLSDSGFYLCAWGVGSYGYTFGSGTRLTVV.

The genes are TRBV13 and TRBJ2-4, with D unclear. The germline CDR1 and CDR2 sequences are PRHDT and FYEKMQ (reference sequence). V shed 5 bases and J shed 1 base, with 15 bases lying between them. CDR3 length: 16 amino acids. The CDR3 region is CASSDGPSRAKNIQYF. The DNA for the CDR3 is TGTGCCAGCAGCGACGGGCCGTCACGGGCCAAAAACATTCAGTACTTC.

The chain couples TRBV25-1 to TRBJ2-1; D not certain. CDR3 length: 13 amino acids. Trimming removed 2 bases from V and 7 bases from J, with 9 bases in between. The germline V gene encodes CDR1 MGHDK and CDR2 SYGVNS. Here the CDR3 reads CASSERSRNEQFF. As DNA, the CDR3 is TGTGCCAGCAGTGAACGGAGTCGGAATGAGCAGTTCTTC.

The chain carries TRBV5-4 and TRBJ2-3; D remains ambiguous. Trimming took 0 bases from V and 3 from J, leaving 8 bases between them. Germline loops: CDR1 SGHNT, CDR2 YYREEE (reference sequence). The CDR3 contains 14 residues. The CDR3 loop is CASSLGFGTDTQYF. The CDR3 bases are TGTGCCAGCAGCTTGGGCTTTGGTACAGATACGCAGTATTTT.

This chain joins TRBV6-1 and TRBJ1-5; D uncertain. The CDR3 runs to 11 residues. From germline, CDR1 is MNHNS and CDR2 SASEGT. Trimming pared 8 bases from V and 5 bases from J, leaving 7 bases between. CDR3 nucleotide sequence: TGTGCCAGCGGGCGATATCAGCCCCAGCATTTT. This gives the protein CASGRYQPQHF.

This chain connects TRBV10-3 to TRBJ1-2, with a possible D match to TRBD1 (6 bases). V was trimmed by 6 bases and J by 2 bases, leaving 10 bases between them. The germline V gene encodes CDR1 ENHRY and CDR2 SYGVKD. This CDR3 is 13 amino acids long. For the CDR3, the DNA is TGTGCCATCAGCGCCACAGGGAACTATGGCTACACCTTC. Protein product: CAISATGNYGYTF.

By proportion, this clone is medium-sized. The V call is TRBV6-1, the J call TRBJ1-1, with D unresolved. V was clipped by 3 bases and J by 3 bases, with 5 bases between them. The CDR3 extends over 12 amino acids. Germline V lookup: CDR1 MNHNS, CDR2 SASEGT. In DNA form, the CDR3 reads TGTGCCAGCAGTGAGAGGGACACTGAAGCTTTCTTT. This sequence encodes CASSERDTEAFF.

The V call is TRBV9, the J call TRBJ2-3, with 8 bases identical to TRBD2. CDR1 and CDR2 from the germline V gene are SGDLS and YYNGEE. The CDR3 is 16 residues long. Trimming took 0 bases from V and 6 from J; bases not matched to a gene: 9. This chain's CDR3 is CASSVGNSGVGDTQYF. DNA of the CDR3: TGTGCCAGCAGCGTAGGGAATAGCGGGGTGGGGGATACGCAGTATTTT.

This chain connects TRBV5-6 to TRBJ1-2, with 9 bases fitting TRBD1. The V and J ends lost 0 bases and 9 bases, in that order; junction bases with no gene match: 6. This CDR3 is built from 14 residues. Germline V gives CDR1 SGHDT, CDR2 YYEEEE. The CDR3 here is CASSLVSGQGSYTF. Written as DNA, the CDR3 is TGTGCCAGCAGCTTGGTTTCGGGACAGGGCAGCTACACCTTC. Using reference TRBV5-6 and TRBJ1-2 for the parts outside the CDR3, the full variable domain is DAGVTQSPTHLIKTRGQQVTLRCSPKSGHDTVSWYQQALGQGPQFIFQYYEEEERQRGNFPDRFSGHQFPNYSSELNVNALLLGDSALYLCASSLVSGQGSYTFGSGTRLTVV.

CDR3 nucleotides: TGTGCCAGCAGCCTCGAGCGGGGGGTCGGCAATGAGCAGTTCTTC. It codes for CASSLERGVGNEQFF. V usage is TRBV6-1 and J usage is TRBJ2-1, with 9 bases that match TRBD2. Germline lookup yields CDR1 MNHNS and CDR2 SASEGT. The CDR3 is made up of 15 amino acids. V lost 6 bases, J lost 6 bases, and 9 bases stayed unmatched.

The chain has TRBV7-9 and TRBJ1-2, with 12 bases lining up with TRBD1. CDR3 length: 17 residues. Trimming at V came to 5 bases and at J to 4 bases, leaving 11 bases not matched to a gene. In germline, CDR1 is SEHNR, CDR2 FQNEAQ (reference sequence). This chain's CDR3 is CASSISGTGGRGYGYTF. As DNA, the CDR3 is TGTGCCAGCAGCATATCCGGGACAGGGGGCCGGGGCTATGGCTACACCTTC.

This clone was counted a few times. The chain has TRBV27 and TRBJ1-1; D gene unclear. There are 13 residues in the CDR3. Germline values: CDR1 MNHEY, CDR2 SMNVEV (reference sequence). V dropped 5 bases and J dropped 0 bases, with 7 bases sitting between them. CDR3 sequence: CASSREVNTEAFF. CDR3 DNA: TGTGCCAGCAGTCGGGAGGTGAACACTGAAGCTTTCTTT.

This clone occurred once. The CDR3 nucleotides read TGTGCCAGCAGTTACTCGCGAAGGCAGCCCCAGCATTTT. Its protein product is CASSYSRRQPQHF. The chain couples TRBV6-5 to TRBJ1-5, with unresolved D. There are 13 residues in the CDR3. The V and J ends lost 0 bases and 7 bases respectively, with 7 bases between them. Germline-derived CDR1 and CDR2 are MNHEY and SVGAGI.

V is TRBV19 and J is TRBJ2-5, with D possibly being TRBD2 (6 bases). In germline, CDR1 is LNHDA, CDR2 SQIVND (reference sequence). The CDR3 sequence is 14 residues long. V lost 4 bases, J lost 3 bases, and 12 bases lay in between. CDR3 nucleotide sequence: TGTGCCAGTAGTAGGGGCGGGGCGGAAGAGACCCAGTACTTC. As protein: CASSRGGAEETQYF.

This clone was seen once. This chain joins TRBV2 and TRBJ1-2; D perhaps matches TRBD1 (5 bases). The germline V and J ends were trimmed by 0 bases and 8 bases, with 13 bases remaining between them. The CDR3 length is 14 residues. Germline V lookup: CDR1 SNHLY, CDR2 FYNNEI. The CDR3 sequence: CASSEAGQGYGYTF. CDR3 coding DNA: TGTGCCAGCAGTGAAGCAGGTCAGGGATACGGCTACACCTTC.

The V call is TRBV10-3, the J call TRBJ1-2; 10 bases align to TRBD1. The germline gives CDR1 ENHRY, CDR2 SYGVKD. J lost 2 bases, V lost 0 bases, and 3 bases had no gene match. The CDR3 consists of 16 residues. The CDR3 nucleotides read TGTGCCATCAGTGAGTCGGGGGGACAGGGGAACTATGGCTACACCTTC. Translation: CAISESGGQGNYGYTF.

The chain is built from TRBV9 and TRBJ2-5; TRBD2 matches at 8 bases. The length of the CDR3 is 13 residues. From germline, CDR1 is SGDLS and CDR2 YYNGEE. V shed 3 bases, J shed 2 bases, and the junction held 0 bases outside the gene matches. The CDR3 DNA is TGTGCCAGCAGCGCTAGCGGGCAAGAGACCCAGTACTTC. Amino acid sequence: CASSASGQETQYF.

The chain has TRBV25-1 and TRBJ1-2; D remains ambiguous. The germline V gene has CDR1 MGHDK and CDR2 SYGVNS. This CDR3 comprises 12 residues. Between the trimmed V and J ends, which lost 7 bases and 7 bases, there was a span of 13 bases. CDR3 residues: CASKDLLSGYTF. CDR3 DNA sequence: TGTGCCAGCAAGGATCTTCTCTCTGGCTACACCTTC.

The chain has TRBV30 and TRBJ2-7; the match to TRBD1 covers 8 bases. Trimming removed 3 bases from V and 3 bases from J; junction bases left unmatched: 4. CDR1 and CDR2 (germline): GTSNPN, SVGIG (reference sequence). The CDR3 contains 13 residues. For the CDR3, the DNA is TGTGCCTGGAGCTCGGACAGGGTCTACGAGCAGTACTTC. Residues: CAWSSDRVYEQYF. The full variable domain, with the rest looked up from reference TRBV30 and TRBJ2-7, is SQTIHQWPATLVQPVGSPLSLECTVEGTSNPNLYWYRQAAGRGLQLLFYSVGIGQISSEVPQNLSASRPQDRQFILSSKKLLLSDSGFYLCAWSSDRVYEQYFGPGTRLTVT.

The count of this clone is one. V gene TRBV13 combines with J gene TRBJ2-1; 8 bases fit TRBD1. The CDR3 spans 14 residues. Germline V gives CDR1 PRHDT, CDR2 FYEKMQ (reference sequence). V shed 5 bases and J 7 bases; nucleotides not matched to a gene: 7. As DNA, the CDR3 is TGTGCCAGCAGCCCCCGGACAGGGCGAAATGAGCAGTTCTTC. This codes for CASSPRTGRNEQFF.

CDR3 protein: CATSTSTDPAYF. The CDR3 bases are TGTGCCACCAGCACGTCGACAGACCCAGCGTACTTC. The rearrangement joins TRBV15 to TRBJ2-7; D may be TRBD1 (5 bases). CDR1 is LNHNV, CDR2 YYDKDF, per germline (reference sequence). The CDR3 loop spans 12 amino acids. The germline V and J ends were trimmed by 4 bases and 12 bases, with 16 bases remaining between them.

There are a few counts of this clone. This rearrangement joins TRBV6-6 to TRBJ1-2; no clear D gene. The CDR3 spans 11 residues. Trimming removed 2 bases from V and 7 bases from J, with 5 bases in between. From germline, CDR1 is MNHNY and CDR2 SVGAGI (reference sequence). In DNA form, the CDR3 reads TGTGCCAGCAGTTACGACGGTGGCTACACCTTC. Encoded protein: CASSYDGGYTF.

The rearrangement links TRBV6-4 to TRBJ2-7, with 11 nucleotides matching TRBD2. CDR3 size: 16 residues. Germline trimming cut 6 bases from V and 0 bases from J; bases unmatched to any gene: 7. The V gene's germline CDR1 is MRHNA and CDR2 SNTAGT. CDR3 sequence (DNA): TGTGCCAGCAGCCCTAGCGGGGGGCATAGCTCCTACGAGCAGTACTTC. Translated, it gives CASSPSGGHSSYEQYF.

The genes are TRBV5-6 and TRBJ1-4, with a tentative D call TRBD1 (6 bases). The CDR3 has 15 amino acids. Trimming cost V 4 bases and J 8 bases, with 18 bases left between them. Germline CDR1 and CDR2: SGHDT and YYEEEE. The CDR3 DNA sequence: TGTGCCAGCAGCGTCTGGTGGGGGGCCGGGGAAAAACTGTTTTTT. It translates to CASSVWWGAGEKLFF.